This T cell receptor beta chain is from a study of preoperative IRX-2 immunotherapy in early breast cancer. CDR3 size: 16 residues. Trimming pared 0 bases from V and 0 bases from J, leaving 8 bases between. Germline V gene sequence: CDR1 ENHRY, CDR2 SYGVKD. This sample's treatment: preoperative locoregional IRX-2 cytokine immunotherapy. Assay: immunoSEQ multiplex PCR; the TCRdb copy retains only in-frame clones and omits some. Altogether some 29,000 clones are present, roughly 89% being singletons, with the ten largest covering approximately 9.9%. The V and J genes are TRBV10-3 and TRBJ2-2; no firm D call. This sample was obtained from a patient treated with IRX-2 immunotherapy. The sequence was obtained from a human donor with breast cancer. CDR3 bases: TGTGCCATCAGTGAGTCCATATTCTCGAACACCGGGGAGCTGTTTTTT. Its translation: CAISESIFSNTGELFF.